Detailed here is one TCR beta chain. No cognate antigen has been identified for it. There are no base qualities to consult, and no much larger clone falls within one base. This entry is derived from a study of T cell changes during pregnancy in multiple sclerosis (dated by TCRdb to about 2019). In terms of the full investigation: The study examined how the T cell repertoire changed over the course of pregnancy in women with multiple sclerosis.

The method behind the library was the immunoSEQ multiplex PCR assay. In TCRdb, the immuneACCESS table is reduced to in-frame sequences with V and J assigned. These tables do not hold every clone; where another copy was compared, an unresolved V gene accounts for under half, and the others remain unexplained. The table for this sample lists 45,000 to 65,000 clones; around 93% of them were counted only once. Less than 0.65% of the sample comes from the top ten. The germline V gene specifies SGDLS as CDR1 and YYNGEE as CDR2. The CDR3 contains 15 residues, cysteine and phenylalanine counted. The kept DNA is CDR3 alone, 45 bases in frame from the first base. V and J are trimmed by 4 bases and 0 bases, and the gene matches miss 6 bases of the junction.

The source material was CD4+ T cells from peripheral blood mononuclear cells, sampled after pregnancy. The sequence was collected from a female donor with multiple sclerosis, enrolled in a pregnancy study. Here the chain combines TRBV9 and TRBJ1-1; 7 bases in the middle match TRBD1. The DNA sequence is given as TGTGCCAGCAGCCCCCGGGACAGCTTGAACACTGAAGCTTTCTTT. This gives the protein CASSPRDSLNTEAFF. The CDR3 plus the reference TRBV9 and TRBJ1-1 genes for the other parts give the full variable domain: DSGVTQTPKHLITATGQRVTLRCSPRSGDLSVYWYQQSLDQGLQFLIQYYNGEERAKGNILERFSAQQFPDLHSELNLSSLELGDSALYFCASSPRDSLNTEAFFGQGTRLTVV.